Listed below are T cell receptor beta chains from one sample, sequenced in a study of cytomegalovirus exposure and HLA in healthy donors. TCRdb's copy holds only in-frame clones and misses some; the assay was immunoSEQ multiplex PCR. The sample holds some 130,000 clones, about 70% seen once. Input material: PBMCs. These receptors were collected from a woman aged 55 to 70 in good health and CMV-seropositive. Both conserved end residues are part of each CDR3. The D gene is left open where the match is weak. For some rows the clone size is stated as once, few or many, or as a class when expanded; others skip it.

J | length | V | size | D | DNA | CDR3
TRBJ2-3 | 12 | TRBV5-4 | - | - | TGTGCCAGCAGCTCCGAGGGTGGTACGCAGTATTTT | CASSSEGGTQYF
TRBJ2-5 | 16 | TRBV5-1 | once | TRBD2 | TGCGCCAGCAGAAAGGGGACTAGCGAAGGCCTAGAGACCCAGTACTTC | CASRKGTSEGLETQYF
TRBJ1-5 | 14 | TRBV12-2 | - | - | TGTGCAAGTCGCCATGGACAGGGGAGTCAGCCCCAGCATTTT | CASRHGQGSQPQHF
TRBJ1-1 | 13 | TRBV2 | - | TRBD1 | TGTGCCAGCAGTACAGGGGTGAACACTGAAGCTTTCTTT | CASSTGVNTEAFF
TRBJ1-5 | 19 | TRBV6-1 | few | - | TGTGCCAGCAGTGATTCAGGGTTGGGGGCTGGAGCGAGCAATCAGCCCCAGCATTTT | CASSDSGLGAGASNQPQHF
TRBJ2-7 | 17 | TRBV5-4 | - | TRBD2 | TGTGCCAGCAGCTTGGGGGGGGCTAGCGGGAACCCCTACGAGCAGTACTTC | CASSLGGASGNPYEQYF
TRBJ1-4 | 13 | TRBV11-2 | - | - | TGTGCCAGCAGCTTAGATCTCGGGGAAAAACTGTTTTTT | CASSLDLGEKLFF
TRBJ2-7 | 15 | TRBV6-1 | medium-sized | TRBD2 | TGTGCCAGCAGTTTGGGACTAGTCTCCGGCTACGAGCAGTACTTC | CASSLGLVSGYEQYF
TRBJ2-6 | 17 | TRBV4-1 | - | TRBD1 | TGCGCCAGCAGCCCCCCGGAGACAGGGCTAGGGGCCAACGTCCTGACTTTC | CASSPPETGLGANVLTF
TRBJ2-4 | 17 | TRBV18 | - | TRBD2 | TGTGCCAGCTCACCACCGGGACTAGCGGGCTCTAAAAACATTCAGTACTTC | CASSPPGLAGSKNIQYF
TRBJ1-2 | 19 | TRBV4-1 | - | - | TGCGCCAGCAGCCAAGCCCGCCTCCAGGGTGAATGGGGAAGGTATGGCTACACCTTC | CASSQARLQGEWGRYGYTF
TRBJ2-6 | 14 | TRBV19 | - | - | TGTGCCAGTAGTGCAGGCTCTGGGGCCAACGTCCTGACTTTC | CASSAGSGANVLTF
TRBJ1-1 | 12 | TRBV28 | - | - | TGTGCCAGCAGTTTGAGGGGGACTGAAGCTTTCTTT | CASSLRGTEAFF
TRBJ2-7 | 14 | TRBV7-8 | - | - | TGTGCCAGCAGCTTCGCCACAGGAGCGTACGAGCAGTACTTC | CASSFATGAYEQYF
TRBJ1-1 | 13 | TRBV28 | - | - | TGTGCCAGCAGAACCCGGGACATATCTGAAGCTTTCTTT | CASRTRDISEAFF
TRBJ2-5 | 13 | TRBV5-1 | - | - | TGCGCCAGCAGCTTACCAGGGGACGAGACCCAGTACTTC | CASSLPGDETQYF
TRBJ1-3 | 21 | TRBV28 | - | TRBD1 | TGTGCCAGCAGTTTTGGTGGGGTAAAATGGGGCGACAGGGCAACTGGAAACACCATATATTTT | CASSFGGVKWGDRATGNTIYF
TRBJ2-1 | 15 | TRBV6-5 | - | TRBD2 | TGTGCCAGCATGGCCTCTAGCGGGAGGTACAATGAGCAGTTCTTC | CASMASSGRYNEQFF
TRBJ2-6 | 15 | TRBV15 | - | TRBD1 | TGTGCCACCAGCTCAGGGGGACCTGGGGCCAACGTCCTGACTTTC | CATSSGGPGANVLTF
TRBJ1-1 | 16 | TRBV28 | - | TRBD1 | TGTGCCAGCAGTTTGGAGGGGGCGTTCATGAACACTGAAGCTTTCTTT | CASSLEGAFMNTEAFF
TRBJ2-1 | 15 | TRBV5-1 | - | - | TGCGCCAGCAGCATATGGGAGGGGGGATACAATGAGCAGTTCTTC | CASSIWEGGYNEQFF
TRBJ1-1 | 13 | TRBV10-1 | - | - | TGCGCCAGCAGTGGTCAGTTGAACACTGAAGCTTTCTTT | CASSGQLNTEAFF
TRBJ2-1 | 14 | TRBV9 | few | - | TGTGCCAGCAGCCTCGGGGGCTCCTACAATGAGCAGTTCTTC | CASSLGGSYNEQFF
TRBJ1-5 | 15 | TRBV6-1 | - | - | TGTGCCAGCAGTGTTCTTCAGGGCTTCAATCAGCCCCAGCATTTT | CASSVLQGFNQPQHF
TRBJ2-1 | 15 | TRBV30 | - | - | TGTGCCTGGAGTGTACGTGCGAGCTCCTACAATGAGCAGTTCTTC | CAWSVRASSYNEQFF